The 27 T cell receptor beta chains below all came from one sample that was sequenced in a study of sequential checkpoint blockade in melanoma. This table comes from immunoSEQ multiplex PCR, and its TCRdb copy is limited to in-frame clones, with some not included. The sample records about 32,000 clones, approximately 86% being singletons. The treatment is: randomized to nivolumab then ipilimumab (arm A) or the reverse (arm B). The specimen comprised CD8+ T cells sorted from blood (inferred from file names), sampled from a patient given nivolumab and ipilimumab in sequence. Every receptor here comes from a human donor with melanoma.

This sequence joins TRBV7-9 and TRBJ2-7; TRBD1 matches at 8 bases. Germline V gene lookup returns CDR1 SEHNR and CDR2 FQNEAQ (reference sequence). The CDR3 contains 15 residues. V lost 5 bases, J lost 3 bases, and 9 bases stayed unmatched. CDR3 residues: CASSIGTGLVYEQYF. The CDR3 coding sequence is TGTGCCAGCAGCATAGGGACAGGCCTCGTCTACGAGCAGTACTTC.

The V gene is TRBV27, the J gene TRBJ2-5, with TRBD2 matching 9 bases. This CDR3 comprises 13 residues. J lost 2 bases, V lost 10 bases, and 5 bases had no gene match. The germline V gene encodes CDR1 MNHEY and CDR2 SMNVEV (reference sequence). CDR3 sequence: CATRTSGQETQYF. The CDR3 bases are TGTGCCACCAGAACTAGCGGGCAAGAGACCCAGTACTTC.

The genes are TRBV6-1 and TRBJ2-7, with a weak D call TRBD1 (6 bases). The germline V gene encodes CDR1 MNHNS and CDR2 SASEGT. The germline V and J ends were trimmed by 1 base and 5 bases, with 12 bases remaining between them. The CDR3 spans 14 residues. The CDR3 protein is CASSEVTGIHEQYF. In DNA form, the CDR3 reads TGTGCCAGCAGTGAAGTAACAGGGATCCACGAGCAGTACTTC.

The chain is built from TRBV5-4 and TRBJ2-3; 8 bases line up with TRBD1. V was clipped by 0 bases and J by 4 bases; unmatched bases: 1. Germline V gene lookup returns CDR1 SGHNT and CDR2 YYREEE (reference sequence). The CDR3 spans 14 residues. CDR3 protein: CASSLGTGSDTQYF. CDR3 in DNA: TGTGCCAGCAGCTTGGGGACAGGGTCAGATACGCAGTATTTT.

This clone was recorded a few times. V and J are TRBV27 and TRBJ2-2, with 7 bases identical to TRBD1. Trimming cost V 3 bases and J 5 bases; bases outside gene matches: 6. Germline CDR1 is MNHEY and CDR2 is SMNVEV (reference sequence). The CDR3 has 15 amino acids. The CDR3 protein is CASSFRGGGTGELFF. In DNA form, the CDR3 reads TGTGCCAGCAGTTTTAGAGGGGGCGGAACCGGGGAGCTGTTTTTT.

The chain carries TRBV7-8 and TRBJ1-5; D is ambiguous. The CDR3 has 15 residues. Between the trimmed V and J ends, which lost 5 bases and 6 bases, there was a span of 17 bases. Germline CDR1 reads SGHVS; CDR2 reads FQNEAQ. CDR3 sequence (DNA): TGTGCCAGCAGCCTCCGAGGCCATAATCGTCAGCCCCAGCATTTT. This translates into CASSLRGHNRQPQHF.

The chain uses TRBV7-8 and TRBJ2-7; 8 nucleotides agree with TRBD1. This CDR3 comprises 15 residues. CDR1 and CDR2 (germline): SGHVS, FQNEAQ. Trimming cost V 6 bases and J 4 bases; bases outside gene matches: 11. The CDR3 coding sequence is TGTGCCAGCAGAGCCACCCAGGGGGCTGGTTACGAGCAGTACTTC. Its translation: CASRATQGAGYEQYF.

This chain uses TRBV6-5 with TRBJ2-7; maybe TRBD2 (5 bases). There are 13 residues in the CDR3. CDR1 and CDR2 (germline): MNHEY, SVGAGI. The V end lost 2 bases, the J end lost 5 bases, and 10 bases lay between the germline ends. The CDR3 protein is CASSYPGSHEQYF. CDR3 DNA sequence: TGTGCCAGCAGTTACCCTGGGAGCCACGAGCAGTACTTC.

This rearrangement joins TRBV27 to TRBJ1-2; TRBD1 aligns across 8 bases. V gave up 3 bases and J gave up 4 bases; unmatched junction bases: 4. The germline V gene has CDR1 MNHEY and CDR2 SMNVEV (reference sequence). The CDR3 loop spans 14 amino acids. The CDR3 region is CASSFYGQGYGYTF. The CDR3 nucleotides read TGTGCCAGCAGTTTTTACGGACAGGGCTATGGCTACACCTTC.

This clone was detected only once. This chain connects TRBV7-9 to TRBJ2-7, with D perhaps TRBD2 (5 bases). V dropped 0 bases and J dropped 7 bases, with 13 bases sitting between them. Germline CDR1 reads SEHNR; CDR2 reads FQNEAQ (reference sequence). The length of the CDR3 is 14 residues. The DNA of the CDR3 is TGTGCCAGCAGCTTAGCGGGAGCCACTCTTGAGCAGTACTTC. It codes for CASSLAGATLEQYF.

This chain uses TRBV27 with TRBJ1-2; 7 positions agree with TRBD1. This CDR3 spans 11 amino acids. Germline V gene data show CDR1 as MNHEY and CDR2 as SMNVEV (reference sequence). The V gene end was trimmed by 8 bases and the J gene end by 7 bases; junction bases not matched to a gene: 4. The CDR3 loop is CASGTGAGYTF. CDR3 bases: TGTGCCAGCGGTACAGGGGCTGGCTACACCTTC.

The chain carries TRBV27 and TRBJ2-1; 7 bases align to TRBD2. Germline V gives CDR1 MNHEY, CDR2 SMNVEV (reference sequence). The V gene end was trimmed by 10 bases and the J gene end by 8 bases; junction bases not matched to a gene: 11. This CDR3 is 13 amino acids long. CDR3 sequence (DNA): TGTGCCACCTCGGCATCGGGGGGTCATGAGCAGTTCTTC. It translates to CATSASGGHEQFF.

The gene calls are TRBV7-9 and TRBJ1-2, with D possibly being TRBD1 (5 bases). Between the trimmed V and J ends, which lost 1 base and 4 bases, there was a span of 13 bases. The CDR3 runs 15 residues. Germline values: CDR1 SEHNR, CDR2 FQNEAQ (reference sequence). DNA of the CDR3: TGTGCCAGCAGCTTAGGCCCCGACGGGGGCTATGGCTACACCTTC. Amino acid sequence: CASSLGPDGGYGYTF.

J is TRBJ2-7 and V is TRBV5-5; 7 bases are shared with TRBD2. CDR3 length: 14 amino acids. Trimming at V came to 1 base and at J to 3 bases, leaving 4 bases not matched to a gene. The germline V gene has CDR1 SGHKS and CDR2 YYEKEE (reference sequence). In nucleotides, the CDR3 is TGTGCCAGCAGCTTGCACGGGGGGATCTACGAGCAGTACTTC. It is translated as CASSLHGGIYEQYF.

In its sample, this clone was seen a few times. A far larger clone differs by one base, so this is likely a read error. The chain combines TRBV9 with TRBJ2-7; 11 bases map to TRBD2. Germline CDR1 and CDR2: SGDLS and YYNGEE. The CDR3 spans 16 residues. V shed 4 bases, J shed 5 bases, and the junction held 11 bases outside the gene matches. CDR3 DNA: TGTGCCAGCAGCTTGGCCACTAGCGGGAGAATACACGAGCAGTACTTC. Amino acid sequence: CASSLATSGRIHEQYF.

The chain couples TRBV5-4 to TRBJ2-7, with 7 positions matching TRBD1. CDR1 is SGHNT and CDR2 is YYREEE in the germline V gene (reference sequence). The CDR3 spans 13 residues. V lost 2 bases and J lost 4; bases outside the gene matches: 3. This chain's CDR3 is CASSLDREYEQYF. DNA of the CDR3: TGTGCCAGCAGCTTAGACAGGGAGTACGAGCAGTACTTC.

The rearrangement joins TRBV27 to TRBJ2-7; TRBD1 aligns across 10 bases. This CDR3 has 17 residues. Germline CDR1 reads MNHEY; CDR2 reads SMNVEV (reference sequence). V trimming: 1 base; J trimming: 7 bases; junction bases outside the gene matches: 13. The CDR3: CASSLFFRGTGAGEQYF. The DNA for the CDR3 is TGTGCCAGCAGTTTATTTTTCCGTGGGACAGGGGCGGGAGAGCAGTACTTC.

This sequence joins TRBV19 and TRBJ2-7, with TRBD1 matching over 9 bases. V shed 7 bases and J 4 bases; nucleotides not matched to a gene: 17. CDR1 and CDR2 (germline): LNHDA, SQIVND (reference sequence). The length of the CDR3 is 17 residues. CDR3: CASTIEHSDRGLYEQYF. CDR3 nucleotide sequence: TGTGCCAGTACCATAGAACACTCGGACAGGGGACTGTACGAGCAGTACTTC.

This chain connects TRBV18 to TRBJ2-2; TRBD1 matches 7 bases. V lost 1 base, J lost 6 bases, and 2 bases stayed unmatched. The CDR3 has 14 amino acids. From germline, CDR1 is KGHSH and CDR2 LQKENI. DNA of the CDR3: TGTGCCAGCTCACCACGGGACAGACCCGGGGAGCTGTTTTTT. Translation gives CASSPRDRPGELFF.

This chain joins TRBV5-4 and TRBJ1-2, with D maybe TRBD1 (5 bases). V was cut by 0 bases and J by 3 bases, with 15 bases left in between. Germline CDR1 SGHNT, CDR2 YYREEE (reference sequence). The CDR3 is 16 residues long. DNA of the CDR3: TGTGCCAGCAGCTTGGACCTCAGACGGGACTACTATGGCTACACCTTC. This encodes CASSLDLRRDYYGYTF. The full variable domain, in which reference TRBV5-4 and TRBJ1-2 provide the parts outside the CDR3, is ETGVTQSPTHLIKTRGQQVTLRCSSQSGHNTVSWYQQALGQGPQFIFQYYREEENGRGNFPPRFSGLQFPNYSSELNVNALELDDSALYLCASSLDLRRDYYGYTFGSGTRLTVV.

V is TRBV4-1 and J is TRBJ1-5; 8 bases map to TRBD1. The CDR3 covers 15 residues. Trimming took 6 bases from V and 6 from J; bases not matched to a gene: 10. CDR1 is MGHRA, CDR2 YSYEKL, per germline. The CDR3 DNA sequence: TGCGCCAGCAGTCCTGACAGGGGTTTGGGTCAGCCCCAGCATTTT. Encoded protein: CASSPDRGLGQPQHF.

The chain joins TRBV27 to TRBJ2-7; no definite D call. Per germline, CDR1 MNHEY and CDR2 SMNVEV (reference sequence). The V and J ends lost 2 bases and 3 bases respectively, with 8 bases between them. The CDR3 is 13 residues long. The CDR3 DNA sequence: TGTGCCAGCAGTTTAAGGAACTACTACGAGCAGTACTTC. It yields the protein CASSLRNYYEQYF.

This sequence joins TRBV6-1 and TRBJ1-1, with D perhaps TRBD1 (6 bases). Trimming removed 3 bases at V and 1 base at J, with 15 bases between. The CDR3 contains 16 residues. CDR1 is MNHNS and CDR2 is SASEGT in the germline V gene. The CDR3 DNA sequence: TGTGCCAGCAGTGATTGGCCAGGGGCGGAGAACACTGAAGCTTTCTTT. Translating gives CASSDWPGAENTEAFF.

This clone has only a few counts. The chain joins TRBV9 to TRBJ1-5; 7 bases are a match to TRBD1. The CDR3 sequence is 15 residues long. V was clipped by 4 bases and J by 5 bases; unmatched bases: 9. Germline V gives CDR1 SGDLS, CDR2 YYNGEE. CDR3 DNA: TGTGCCAGCAGCATTACCGGGACAGAGGATCAGCCCCAGCATTTT. Residues: CASSITGTEDQPQHF.

This chain joins TRBV15 and TRBJ2-1; 15 bases are shared with TRBD2. V shed 4 bases, J shed 7 bases, and the junction held 8 bases outside the gene matches. Germline CDR1 reads LNHNV; CDR2 reads YYDKDF (reference sequence). The CDR3 runs to 17 residues. As DNA, the CDR3 is TGTGCCACCAGCACTGGACTAGCGGGAGGGCCAGGGAATGAGCAGTTCTTC. It yields the protein CATSTGLAGGPGNEQFF.

This sequence joins TRBV27 and TRBJ2-1; TRBD1 is a possible D gene (6 bases). This CDR3 is built from 16 residues. The V end was cut by 5 bases, the J end by 8 bases, with 22 bases between. Germline CDR1 reads MNHEY; CDR2 reads SMNVEV (reference sequence). The CDR3 DNA is TGTGCCAGCAGTCTCCTACCGGACAGCCGCAAGGATGAGCAGTTCTTC. It translates to CASSLLPDSRKDEQFF.

The gene calls are TRBV9 and TRBJ2-3; TRBD1 matches at 9 bases. This CDR3 has 15 residues. J was trimmed by 8 bases and V by 3 bases; bases with no gene match: 10. Germline CDR1 reads SGDLS; CDR2 reads YYNGEE. For the CDR3, the DNA is TGTGCCAGCAGCGCAACAGGGGGCTCCGAAGGTACGCAGTATTTT. Its translation: CASSATGGSEGTQYF.